Here is one T cell receptor beta chain with its context. A read error may explain this, as a much larger clone is one base away. This record belongs to a study of neurological immune-mediated disorders. CDR3 length: 15 residues. Healthy control samples came from blood bank volunteers in Maryland, USA. A total of 2 million PBMCs stored at -80 degrees C provided the unsorted libraries. cDNA synthesis was performed by 5'RACE with 10-nucleotide random UMIs. TCRdb re-called the 5' RACE reads with MiXCR, one entry per CDR3 protein. The table includes tens of thousands of distinct CDR3 sequences, approximately 14% detected once.

This chain joins TRBV12-3 or TRBV12-4 and TRBJ2-7, with D possibly matching TRBD2 (6 bases). The sequenced material came from PBMCs. The sequence derives from a woman aged 45-65 years in good health. The chain's CDR3 is CVSSGSLGGLYEQYF. In DNA, the CDR3 is TGTGTCAGCAGTGGTTCTCTGGGAGGTCTCTACGAGCAGTACTTC.